This entry concerns a single T cell receptor beta chain. Its antigen is as yet unknown. Compared with germline, one end of the junction differs, possibly owing to a read error. The CDR3 has 15 amino acids. CDR1 and CDR2 (germline): SEHNR, FQNEAQ (reference sequence). Clones were sequenced by immunoSEQ multiplex PCR, and TCRdb holds only the in-frame ones, with some missing. The sample shows about 52,000 clones, 86% of them seen only once. The sample is drawn from a study of T cells in localized non-small cell lung cancer. Study-wide results and limits: T cell clonality was highest in uninvolved adjacent lung, above tumor. As only one tumor region underwent sequencing, heterogeneity remains possible.

This chain uses TRBV7-9 with TRBJ2-7, with TRBD2 matching over 11 bases. This sample comprised peripheral blood, obtained before any cancer treatment. This receptor was identified in a male donor aged 60 or over with stage III squamous cell lung carcinoma. The CDR3 here is CASSLAGGRPYEQYF. The CDR3 coding sequence is TGTGCCAGCAGCCTAGCGGGAGGAAGACCCTACGAGCAGTACTTC.